These 30 T cell receptor beta chains share one sample of origin, sequenced in a study of T cells after yellow fever vaccination. TCRdb ran MiXCR on the 5' RACE reads and lists one entry per CDR3 protein. The table has under 200,000 distinct CDR3 sequences, 6.5% to 8.5% seen once. Here the sequenced sample was CD4+ T cells sorted from PBMCs, taken 5 to 6 days after the first yellow fever vaccination. The receptor source for this set is a man younger than 35 who received the YFV17D yellow fever vaccine.

At least ten counts were recorded for this clonotype. V is TRBV7-9 and J is TRBJ1-2; D gene uncertain. Germline CDR1 reads SEHNR; CDR2 reads FQNEAQ (reference sequence). Deletions cut 4 bases from V and 5 bases from J, with 17 bases between. This CDR3 has 15 amino acids. DNA of the CDR3: TGTGCCAGCAGCTATGCCCACTCCTCGCAGTATGGCTACACCTTC. Residues: CASSYAHSSQYGYTF.

In this sample, this clonotype is medium-sized. One junction end does not reproduce the germline sequence, and a read error may be involved. The chain uses TRBV18 and TRBJ2-1; 11 positions match TRBD2. CDR3 length equals 15 residues. Germline CDR1 KGHSH, CDR2 LQKENI. In DNA form, the CDR3 reads TGTGCCAGCTCCCCACTAGCGGGGGCGTACAATGAGCAGTTCTTC. Protein sequence: CASSPLAGAYNEQFF.

CDR3 in amino acids: CASSLYFRSDTQYF. DNA for the CDR3: TGTGCCAGCTCACTATACTTCAGATCAGATACGCAGTATTTT. The chain couples TRBV18 to TRBJ2-3; D is uncertain. Trimming took off 4 bases at V and 4 bases at J, with 12 bases between the two ends. Per the germline V gene, CDR1 is KGHSH and CDR2 is LQKENI. The CDR3 sequence is 14 residues long. The full variable domain, completed using reference TRBV18 and TRBJ2-3, is NAGVMQNPRHLVRRRGQEARLRCSPMKGHSHVYWYRQLPEEGLKFMVYLQKENIIDESGMPKERFSAEFPKEGPSILRIQQVVRGDSAAYFCASSLYFRSDTQYFGPGTRLTVL.

This clonotype was detected ten times or more. This chain connects TRBV3-1 to TRBJ1-1, with 7 bases identical to TRBD1. Trimming took 5 bases from V and 2 from J; bases not matched to a gene: 5. Germline CDR1 and CDR2: LGHDT and YNNKEL (reference sequence). The CDR3 runs 14 residues. The CDR3 region is CASSNRGTNTEAFF. The CDR3 bases are TGTGCCAGCAGCAACAGGGGAACAAACACTGAAGCTTTCTTT.

The gene calls are TRBV4-2 and TRBJ2-2, with D hard to call. The germline CDR1 and CDR2 sequences are LGHNA and YNFKEQ. V was trimmed by 0 bases and J by 4 bases, leaving 6 bases between them. CDR3 length: 14 residues. In DNA, the CDR3 is TGTGCCAGCAGCCAAGATCGTCCCACCGGGGAGCTGTTTTTT. Protein product: CASSQDRPTGELFF.

There are a few counts of this clonotype. The chain couples TRBV4-1 to TRBJ1-5, with unresolved D. This CDR3 spans 13 amino acids. Germline V gene data show CDR1 as MGHRA and CDR2 as YSYEKL. V dropped 1 base and J dropped 7 bases, with 8 bases sitting between them. The chain's CDR3 is CASSQAALQPQHF. DNA for the CDR3: TGCGCCAGCAGCCAAGCCGCATTACAGCCCCAGCATTTT.

The table lists this clonotype with many counts. This rearrangement joins TRBV6-2 or TRBV6-3 to TRBJ2-2, with a possible D match to TRBD2 (5 bases). The V and J ends lost 8 bases and 5 bases respectively, with 9 bases between them. Looked up from germline, CDR1 is MNHEY and CDR2 is SVGEGT. The CDR3 runs 12 residues. The CDR3 DNA follows: TGTGCCAGCTGCCCGGGGACCGGGGAGCTGTTTTTT. Amino acid sequence: CASCPGTGELFF.

There are many counts of this clonotype. This rearrangement joins TRBV12-3 or TRBV12-4 to TRBJ2-5; 9 bases match TRBD1. V lost 3 bases to trimming and J lost 3 bases; unmatched junction nucleotides: 5. This CDR3 region has 15 residues. In DNA, the CDR3 is TGTGCCAGCAGTTTGCGGGGGACAGGGAAAGAGACCCAGTACTTC. Protein sequence: CASSLRGTGKETQYF.

This clonotype showed up just a few times. The chain joins TRBV24-1 to TRBJ2-1, with 10 nucleotides matching TRBD2. J gave up 7 bases and V 4 bases, and 6 bases lay outside the gene matches. The CDR3 is 15 residues long. Germline loops: CDR1 KGHDR, CDR2 SFDVKD. CDR3 residues: CATSETSGRLNEQFF. CDR3 in DNA: TGTGCCACCAGTGAGACTAGCGGGCGCCTAAATGAGCAGTTCTTC.

This clonotype has a count of ten or more. V gene TRBV7-2 combines with J gene TRBJ2-1, with 7 bases lining up with TRBD1. Trimming took 11 bases from V and 5 from J; bases not matched to a gene: 9. CDR1 is SGHTA and CDR2 is FQGNSA in the germline V gene. This CDR3 contains 13 residues. For the CDR3, the DNA is TGTGCCTCCGGAGGACAGGTAAACAATGAGCAGTTCTTC. Amino acids: CASGGQVNNEQFF.

This clonotype came up many times. This sequence joins TRBV2 and TRBJ1-2; D is undetermined. This CDR3 region has 13 residues. CDR1 SNHLY and CDR2 FYNNEI come from the germline V gene. Trimming took 4 bases from V and 1 from J, leaving 7 bases between them. The CDR3 is CASSVDINYGYTF. The CDR3 region has the DNA TGTGCCAGCAGTGTCGACATTAACTATGGCTACACCTTC.

The J gene is TRBJ2-1, the V gene TRBV5-1; 7 nucleotides match TRBD1. Looked up from germline, CDR1 is SGHRS and CDR2 is YFSETQ. The J segment lost 0 bases and the V segment lost 2 bases, leaving 2 bases of the junction unmatched. The CDR3 is 15 residues long. The CDR3 DNA sequence: TGCGCCAGCAGCTTTGACAGGGCCTCCTACAATGAGCAGTTCTTC. The encoded protein is CASSFDRASYNEQFF.

There are many counts of this clonotype. The junction and the germline gene differ at one end; a read error may be behind it. V usage is TRBV5-1 and J usage is TRBJ2-2; D not resolved. The CDR3 spans 16 residues. CDR1 is SGHRS and CDR2 is YFSETQ in the germline V gene. The DNA of the CDR3 is TGCGCCAGCACCTTGGGATCCTTAGCAACCACCGGGGAGCTGTTTTTT. This translates into CASTLGSLATTGELFF.

This clonotype occurred many times. This chain links TRBV4-3 with TRBJ2-5; 7 bases fit TRBD1. V was pared by 8 bases and J by 5 bases, with 14 bases of the junction left unmatched. Germline CDR1 and CDR2: LGHNA and YSLEER. This CDR3 comprises 15 residues. CDR3 nucleotide sequence: TGCGCCAGCTCGACAGGGCAGGGGCAGGGGGAGACCCAGTACTTC. It translates to CASSTGQGQGETQYF.

Ten or more counts support this clonotype. The gene calls are TRBV6-2 or TRBV6-3 and TRBJ2-1; 7 nucleotides agree with TRBD2. CDR3 length equals 14 residues. The trim removed 11 bases at V and 8 bases at J, leaving 15 bases unmatched. The germline V gene has CDR1 MNHEY and CDR2 SVGEGT. CDR3 nucleotide sequence: TGTGCCTCGAAGCGGGTAGCGGGCTTAGATGAGCAGTTCTTC. This codes for CASKRVAGLDEQFF.

The chain recombines TRBV10-3 with TRBJ2-2, with D tentatively TRBD2 (6 bases). From germline, CDR1 is ENHRY and CDR2 SYGVKD. This CDR3 is 15 amino acids long. V was pared by 6 bases and J by 0 bases, with 11 bases between. The CDR3 loop is CAIRISGANTGELFF. CDR3 coding DNA: TGTGCCATCAGGATTAGCGGCGCGAACACCGGGGAGCTGTTTTTT.

The rearrangement links TRBV25-1 to TRBJ2-5, with 9 bases lining up with TRBD1. CDR3 length equals 16 residues. The V segment lost 1 base and the J segment 1 base; nucleotides outside the gene matches: 4. CDR1 and CDR2 from the germline V gene are MGHDK and SYGVNS. For the CDR3, the DNA is TGTGCCAGCAGTGAATTGGGGACAGGGACCCAAGAGACCCAGTACTTC. This codes for CASSELGTGTQETQYF.

This clonotype was found many times. This sequence joins TRBV7-9 and TRBJ1-1, with 7 bases lining up with TRBD1. Losses at the gene ends were 5 bases for V and 4 bases for J; bases not matched to a gene: 7. This CDR3 has 14 residues. In germline, CDR1 is SEHNR, CDR2 FQNEAQ (reference sequence). The CDR3 DNA follows: TGTGCCAGCAGCACAACAGGGGAAGTCACTGAAGCTTTCTTT. The encoded protein is CASSTTGEVTEAFF.

V and J are TRBV6-5 and TRBJ1-5; D unclear. The germline V gene has CDR1 MNHEY and CDR2 SVGAGI. V shed 7 bases and J shed 0 bases, with 7 bases lying between them. The CDR3 totals 13 residues. CDR3 coding DNA: TGTGCCAGCAAGGTGCATAGCAATCAGCCCCAGCATTTT. Its protein product is CASKVHSNQPQHF.

In its sample, this clonotype was seen a few times. This rearrangement joins TRBV5-1 to TRBJ2-5, with D perhaps matching TRBD2 (6 bases). The germline V gene encodes CDR1 SGHRS and CDR2 YFSETQ. V was pared by 6 bases and J by 2 bases, with 17 bases between. The CDR3 spans 15 residues. Written as DNA, the CDR3 is TGCGCCAGCATAGAGTCGGGACTTCAACAAGAGACCCAGTACTTC. As protein: CASIESGLQQETQYF.

A few counts support this clonotype. The gene calls are TRBV6-5 and TRBJ2-7; 7 nucleotides agree with TRBD2. This CDR3 comprises 16 residues. From germline, CDR1 is MNHEY and CDR2 SVGAGI. The junction had 13 bases not matched to a gene; V was cut back by 2 bases and J by 6 bases. The CDR3 reads CASSYPELATDVEQYV. The CDR3 coding sequence is TGTGCCAGCAGTTACCCAGAACTAGCGACCGATGTCGAGCAGTACGTC.

DNA for the CDR3: TGTGCCAGCAGACGCGTACGCCGGGACTCGGCGAACACCGGGGAGCTGTTTTTT. Translation: CASRRVRRDSANTGELFF. The rearrangement uses TRBV11-2 and TRBJ2-2, with a tentative D call TRBD2 (6 bases). This CDR3 has 18 amino acids. In germline, CDR1 is SGHAT, CDR2 FQNNGV. Trimming left V 6 bases short and J 0 bases short, with 20 bases between.

This clonotype was detected many times. The chain uses TRBV5-4 and TRBJ1-1; D ambiguous. Germline loops: CDR1 SGHNT, CDR2 YYREEE (reference sequence). V was clipped by 0 bases and J by 4 bases, with 4 bases between them. CDR3 length: 12 amino acids. CDR3 sequence reads: CASSLESTEAFF. The CDR3 DNA follows: TGTGCCAGCAGCTTGGAGAGCACTGAAGCTTTCTTT. Variable domain in full (rest from reference TRBV5-4 and TRBJ1-1): ETGVTQSPTHLIKTRGQQVTLRCSSQSGHNTVSWYQQALGQGPQFIFQYYREEENGRGNFPPRFSGLQFPNYSSELNVNALELDDSALYLCASSLESTEAFFGQGTRLTVV.

This clonotype was observed at least ten times. The chain couples TRBV29-1 to TRBJ2-7; either TRBD1 or TRBD2 may supply D (5 bases each). Germline loops: CDR1 SQVTM, CDR2 ANQGSEA. Trimming removed 8 bases at V and 0 bases at J, with 14 bases between. The CDR3 is 13 residues long. CDR3 loop: CSRGDGRSYEQYV. In DNA, the CDR3 is TGCAGCCGAGGGGACGGACGCTCCTACGAGCAGTACGTC.

This clonotype was seen more than once but under ten times. The chain combines TRBV7-2 with TRBJ1-5, with D possibly matching TRBD1 (5 bases). CDR3 size: 14 residues. V shed 5 bases and J shed 1 base, with 9 bases lying between them. Germline CDR1 and CDR2: SGHTA and FQGNSA. CDR3 loop: CASSQGFSNQPQHF. CDR3 in DNA: TGTGCCAGCAGCCAGGGTTTCAGCAATCAGCCCCAGCATTTT. The full variable domain, with the rest looked up from reference TRBV7-2 and TRBJ1-5, is GAGVSQSPSNKVTEKGKDVELRCDPISGHTALYWYRQSLGQGLEFLIYFQGNSAPDKSGLPSDRFSAERTGGSVSTLTIQRTQQEDSAVYLCASSQGFSNQPQHFGDGTRLSIL.

This clonotype showed up many times. The rearrangement joins TRBV4-3 to TRBJ2-3, with TRBD2 matching over 11 bases. The CDR3 runs to 16 residues. Germline CDR1 and CDR2: LGHNA and YSLEER. The trim removed 0 bases at V and 6 bases at J, leaving 5 bases unmatched. The CDR3 DNA sequence: TGCGCCAGCAGCCAAGAACTAGCGGGGGCCAGGGATACGCAGTATTTT. Its translation is CASSQELAGARDTQYF.

This clonotype has a count of ten or more. The CDR3 DNA is TGCGCCAGCAGTTGGCCCCCGGGACTAACAAACACCGGGGAGCTGTTTTTT. This translates into CASSWPPGLTNTGELFF. The genes are TRBV5-1 and TRBJ2-2, with 7 positions matching TRBD2. The trim removed 5 bases at V and 2 bases at J, leaving 12 bases unmatched. The CDR3 loop spans 17 amino acids. The germline CDR1 and CDR2 sequences are SGHRS and YFSETQ.

This clonotype was counted ten times or more. The chain employs TRBV2 and TRBJ1-1; D call uncertain. This CDR3 region has 13 residues. Germline CDR1 SNHLY, CDR2 FYNNEI. V dropped 1 base and J dropped 4 bases, with 7 bases sitting between them. Here the CDR3 DNA reads TGTGCCAGCAGTGAAGGGGCGGGCACTGAAGCTTTCTTT. It is translated as CASSEGAGTEAFF.

The gene calls are TRBV29-1 and TRBJ1-2, with 11 nucleotides matching TRBD1. The germline V gene has CDR1 SQVTM and CDR2 ANQGSEA. The CDR3 length is 14 residues. With V trimmed by 4 bases and J by 0 bases, 1 base remained unmatched. The chain's CDR3 is CSVGTGGSNYGYTF. The CDR3 DNA sequence: TGCAGCGTTGGGACAGGGGGCTCTAACTATGGCTACACCTTC.

At least ten counts were recorded for this clonotype. The chain uses TRBV7-3 and TRBJ1-4; 7 bases agree with TRBD1. V lost 3 bases to trimming and J lost 7 bases; unmatched junction nucleotides: 14. Germline V CDR1 and CDR2: SGHTA, FQGTGA. There are 17 residues in the CDR3. The CDR3 nucleotides are TGTGCCAGCAGCTTCTGGGAAGGGGGCGATGGTACTGAAAAACTGTTTTTT. Translated: CASSFWEGGDGTEKLFF.